These T cell receptor beta chains were read from a single sample in a study of B cell selection in AIRE deficiency. Method: immunoSEQ multiplex PCR; TCRdb's copy keeps in-frame clones and lacks some. The sample holds roughly 25,000 clones, less than 97% seen once. The sample consisted of CD4+CD127+ conventional T cells sorted from PBMCs. The receptors were gathered from a human donor in good health. CDR3s include the opening cysteine and the closing phenylalanine or tryptophan. D genes are given only for firm matches. A row's size may be missing; if present it is once, few, many or a size class.

-	TRBV10-3	TRBJ1-6	13	-	TGTGCCATCAGCAGGGAGATGACGACACCCCTCCACTTT	CAISREMTTPLHF
TRBD1	TRBV4-1	TRBJ2-6	17	-	TGCGCCAGCAGCCAGGACGACAGGGTGTGGGGGGCCAACGTCCTGACTTTC	CASSQDDRVWGANVLTF
-	TRBV19	TRBJ1-4	14	few	TGTGCCAGTAGTACAAGCGCAACTAATGAAAAACTGTTTTTT	CASSTSATNEKLFF
-	TRBV7-2	TRBJ2-1	14	-	TGTGCCAGCAGCTTAGGAGGGCGATACAATGAGCAGTTCTTC	CASSLGGRYNEQFF
-	TRBV6-9	TRBJ1-2	13	-	TGTGCCAGCAGCCCCTTGGGAACCCGTGGCTACACCTTC	CASSPLGTRGYTF
-	TRBV7-2	TRBJ2-5	14	-	TGTGCCAGCAGCTTCCAGGGTAGGCAAGAGACCCAGTACTTC	CASSFQGRQETQYF
-	TRBV14	TRBJ1-2	14	few	TGTGCCAGCAGCCAAGGAGTAAGATACTATGGCTACACCTTC	CASSQGVRYYGYTF
-	TRBV5-8	TRBJ1-1	14	-	TGTGCCAGCAGCTTGGATCGGGGATGGGCTGAAGCTTTCTTT	CASSLDRGWAEAFF
-	TRBV9	TRBJ2-5	15	-	TGTGCCAGCAGCATCTACGTGGGGGTACGGGAGACCCAGTACTTC	CASSIYVGVRETQYF
-	TRBV5-1	TRBJ1-4	14	-	TGCGCCAGCAGCCCCGGGGTGAGGCGAGAAAAACTGTTTTTT	CASSPGVRREKLFF
-	TRBV7-2	TRBJ2-3	13	-	TGTGCCAGCAACCCATACCTTACAGATACGCAGTATTTT	CASNPYLTDTQYF
-	TRBV5-1	TRBJ1-2	13	once	TGCGCCAGCAGCTTACAGGAAGGGTATGGCTACACCTTC	CASSLQEGYGYTF
TRBD1	TRBV15	TRBJ2-5	17	-	TGTGCCACCAGCGCGGACCAGGGACAGATATACCAAGAGACCCAGTACTTC	CATSADQGQIYQETQYF
TRBD1	TRBV6-5	TRBJ2-1	15	-	TGTGCCAGCAGCAACCCGGGACAGGGGTACAATGAGCAGTTCTTC	CASSNPGQGYNEQFF
-	TRBV11-3	TRBJ2-7	12	once	TGTGCCAGCAGCTTCCTAGCTGGCGAGCAGTACTTC	CASSFLAGEQYF
-	TRBV11-2	TRBJ1-1	13	-	TGTGCCAGCAGCCTGGACTTGAACACTGAAGCTTTCTTT	CASSLDLNTEAFF
-	TRBV2	TRBJ2-3	14	-	TGTGCCAGCAGTGACAGGGTGGGGACAGATACGCAGTATTTT	CASSDRVGTDTQYF
-	TRBV10-3	TRBJ1-6	15	once	TGTGCCATCTCACGACGGGGCTCCTATAATTCACCCCTCCACTTT	CAISRRGSYNSPLHF
-	TRBV27	TRBJ2-5	15	once	TGTGCCAGCAGTTCCCTCAAAGGGGACGGAGAGACCCAGTACTTC	CASSSLKGDGETQYF
-	TRBV10-3	TRBJ1-1	14	-	TGTGCCATCATGGCCCACAGTCCGAACACTGAAGCTTTCTTT	CAIMAHSPNTEAFF
-	TRBV6-1	TRBJ1-3	15	-	TGTGCCAGCATACCGGACTCGTTCTCCGGAAACACCATATATTTT	CASIPDSFSGNTIYF
-	TRBV6-5	TRBJ2-7	13	-	TGTGCCAGCAGTCGGGGGCGGCACCACGAGCAGTACTTC	CASSRGRHHEQYF
-	TRBV7-2	TRBJ2-7	12	few	TGTGCCAGCAGCTCCGACACCTACGAGCAGTACTTC	CASSSDTYEQYF
TRBD2	TRBV18	TRBJ2-7	19	-	TGTGCCAGCTCACCACCCGGAGGGGCGGGAGGTCCCTCCCTGCGAGAGCAGTACTTC	CASSPPGGAGGPSLREQYF
-	TRBV14	TRBJ2-7	13	-	TGTGCCAGCAGCCCCCAGACATCCTACGAGCAGTACTTC	CASSPQTSYEQYF
-	TRBV1	TRBJ2-7	11	-	TGCACCACCGGGGGGTTCCACGAGCAGTACTTC	CTTGGFHEQYF
-	TRBV7-9	TRBJ1-3	17	-	TGTGCCAGCAGCCTCGCGTGGGGGGCCCGCTCTGGAAACACCATATATTTT	CASSLAWGARSGNTIYF
-	TRBV6-6	TRBJ2-1	15	-	TGTGCCAGCAGCAAAGGGCTGAGCTCCTACAATGAGCAGTTCTTC	CASSKGLSSYNEQFF
-	TRBV18	TRBJ2-7	15	-	TGTGCCAGCTCACCTGGACAGGGAGGGGGTTACGAGCAGTACTTC	CASSPGQGGGYEQYF
-	TRBV7-9	TRBJ1-1	14	-	TGTGCCAGCAGCTTAGTGTCACTGAACACTGAAGCTTTCTTT	CASSLVSLNTEAFF
-	TRBV7-3	TRBJ2-3	17	-	TGTGCCAGCAGCTTAGGGGGGACGGCTAGCGGCACAGATACGCAGTATTTT	CASSLGGTASGTDTQYF
TRBD1	TRBV11-2	TRBJ1-3	13	-	TGTGCCAGCAGCCTCCGACGGGACAGCACCATATATTTT	CASSLRRDSTIYF